A single sample is the source of the 4 T cell receptor beta chains below, sequenced in a study of human T cells and chemical hapten exposure. TCRdb processed the RACE reads anew with MiXCR; each CDR3 protein has one entry. This sample yields about 47,000 distinct CDR3 sequences, of which 3% to 4% are seen a single time; about 6% belongs to the top ten. Time point given: healthy volunteer bleed at 6 weeks. Unfractionated whole blood was the source of the extracted total RNA. The specimen was whole blood. These receptors all stem from a human donor in good health. Some clones in this sample may be carry-over from other donors' samples.

Ten or more counts support this clonotype. The V gene is TRBV18, the J gene TRBJ1-4, with D perhaps matching TRBD1 (5 bases). The CDR3 has 12 residues. V gave up 3 bases and J gave up 12 bases, with 11 bases separating them. CDR1 and CDR2 (germline): KGHSH, LQKENI. CDR3 loop: CASSPQRGQLFF. The CDR3 DNA reads TGTGCCAGCTCACCTCAACGGGGACAACTGTTTTTT.

This chain uses TRBV14 with TRBJ1-4; D is perhaps TRBD1 (5 bases). Germline CDR1 is SGHDN and CDR2 is FVKESK. Trimming removed 4 bases from V and 1 base from J, with 10 bases in between. CDR3 size: 15 residues. Written as DNA, the CDR3 is TGTGCCAGCAGCCCCAGTAGGGGAACTAATGAAAAACTGTTTTTT. Translation: CASSPSRGTNEKLFF.

This clonotype was detected many times. The DNA for the CDR3 is TGCAGCGTCACAACAAGCACAGATACGCAGTATTTT. This gives the protein CSVTTSTDTQYF. The chain joins TRBV29-1 to TRBJ2-3; D ambiguous. V lost 6 bases and J 0 bases, leaving 7 bases between the germline ends. The CDR3 runs 12 residues. In germline, CDR1 is SQVTM, CDR2 ANQGSEA.

This clonotype has a count of ten or more. The V gene is TRBV9, the J gene TRBJ2-3; the D gene is possibly TRBD2 (5 bases). The germline CDR1 and CDR2 sequences are SGDLS and YYNGEE. V lost 0 bases and J lost 7, with 15 bases in between. The CDR3 loop spans 15 amino acids. The CDR3 protein is CASSVAEASTNTQYF. DNA of the CDR3: TGTGCCAGCAGCGTAGCTGAGGCTAGCACGAATACGCAGTATTTT.